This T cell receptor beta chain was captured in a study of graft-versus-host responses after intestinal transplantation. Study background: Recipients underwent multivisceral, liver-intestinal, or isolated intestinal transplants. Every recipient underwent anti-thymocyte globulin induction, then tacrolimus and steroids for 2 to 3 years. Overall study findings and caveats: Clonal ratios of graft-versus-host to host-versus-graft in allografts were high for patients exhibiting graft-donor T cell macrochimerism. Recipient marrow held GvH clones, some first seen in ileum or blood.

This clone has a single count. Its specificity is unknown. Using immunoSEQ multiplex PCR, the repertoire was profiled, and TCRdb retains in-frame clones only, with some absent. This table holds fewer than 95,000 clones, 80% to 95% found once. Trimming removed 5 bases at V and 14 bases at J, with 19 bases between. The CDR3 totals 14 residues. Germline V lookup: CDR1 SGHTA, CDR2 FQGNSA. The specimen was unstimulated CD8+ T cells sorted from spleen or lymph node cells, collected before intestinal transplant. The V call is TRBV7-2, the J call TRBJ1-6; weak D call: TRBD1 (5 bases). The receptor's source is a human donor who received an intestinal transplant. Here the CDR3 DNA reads TGTGCCAGCAGCATTAGTGTAGGGGAAGGGTCCCTCCACTTT. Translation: CASSISVGEGSLHF.